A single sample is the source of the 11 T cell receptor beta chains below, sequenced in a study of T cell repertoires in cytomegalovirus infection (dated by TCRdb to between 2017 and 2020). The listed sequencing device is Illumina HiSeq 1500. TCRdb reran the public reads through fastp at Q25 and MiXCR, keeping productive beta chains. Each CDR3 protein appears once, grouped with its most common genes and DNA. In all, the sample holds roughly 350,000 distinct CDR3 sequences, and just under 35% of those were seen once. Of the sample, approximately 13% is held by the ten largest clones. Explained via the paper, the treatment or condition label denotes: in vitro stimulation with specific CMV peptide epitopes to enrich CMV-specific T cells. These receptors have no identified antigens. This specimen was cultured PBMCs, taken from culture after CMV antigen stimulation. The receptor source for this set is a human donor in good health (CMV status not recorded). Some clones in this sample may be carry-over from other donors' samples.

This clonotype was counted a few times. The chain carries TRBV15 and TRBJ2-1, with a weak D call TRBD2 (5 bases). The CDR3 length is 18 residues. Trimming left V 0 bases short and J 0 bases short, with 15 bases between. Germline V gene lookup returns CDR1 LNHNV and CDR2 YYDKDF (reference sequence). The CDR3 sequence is CATSRDPSSGSSYNEQFF. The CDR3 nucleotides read TGTGCCACCAGCAGAGATCCCAGCTCGGGGAGCTCCTACAATGAGCAGTTCTTC.

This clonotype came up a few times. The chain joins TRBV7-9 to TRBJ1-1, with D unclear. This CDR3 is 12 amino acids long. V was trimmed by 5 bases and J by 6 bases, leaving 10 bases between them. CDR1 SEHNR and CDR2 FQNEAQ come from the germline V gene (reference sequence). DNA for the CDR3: TGTGCCAGCAGCCTCACGGCTGCTGAAGCTTTCTTT. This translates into CASSLTAAEAFF.

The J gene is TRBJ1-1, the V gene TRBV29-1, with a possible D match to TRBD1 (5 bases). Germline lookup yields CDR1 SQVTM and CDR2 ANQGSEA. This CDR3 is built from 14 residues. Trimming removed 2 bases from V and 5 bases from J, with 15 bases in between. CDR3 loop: CSVEKGGGGTEAFF. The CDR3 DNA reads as TGCAGCGTTGAAAAAGGTGGGGGGGGGACTGAAGCTTTCTTT. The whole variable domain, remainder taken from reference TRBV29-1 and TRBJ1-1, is SAVISQKPSRDICQRGTSLTIQCQVDSQVTMMFWYRQQPGQSLTLIATANQGSEATYESGFVIDKFPISRPNLTFSTLTVSNMSPEDSSIYLCSVEKGGGGTEAFFGQGTRLTVV.

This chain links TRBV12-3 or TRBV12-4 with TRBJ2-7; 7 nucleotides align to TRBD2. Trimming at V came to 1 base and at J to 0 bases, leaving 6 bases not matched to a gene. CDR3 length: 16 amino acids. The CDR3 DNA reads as TGTGCCAGCAGTTTAGAAGGCGGCGGGAGCTCCTACGAGCAGTACTTC. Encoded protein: CASSLEGGGSSYEQYF.

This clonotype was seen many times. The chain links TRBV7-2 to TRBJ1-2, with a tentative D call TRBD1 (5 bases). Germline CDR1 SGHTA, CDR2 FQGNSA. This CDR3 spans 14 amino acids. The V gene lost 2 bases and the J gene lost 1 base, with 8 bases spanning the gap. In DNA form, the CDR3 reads TGTGCCAGCAGCTTACTACAGGATAACTATGGCTACACCTTC. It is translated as CASSLLQDNYGYTF.

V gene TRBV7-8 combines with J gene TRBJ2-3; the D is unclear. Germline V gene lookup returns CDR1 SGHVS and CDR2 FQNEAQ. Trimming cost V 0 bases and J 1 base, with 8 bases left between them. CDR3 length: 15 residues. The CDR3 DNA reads TGTGCCAGCAGCTTAGCCCTTGGGCGCACAGATACGCAGTATTTT. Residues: CASSLALGRTDTQYF.

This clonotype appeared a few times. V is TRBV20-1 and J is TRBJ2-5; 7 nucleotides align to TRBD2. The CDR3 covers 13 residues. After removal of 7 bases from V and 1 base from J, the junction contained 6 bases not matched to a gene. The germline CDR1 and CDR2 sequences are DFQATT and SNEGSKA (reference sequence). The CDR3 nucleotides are TGCAGTGTACCGGGAGGAGTCCAAGAGACCCAGTACTTC. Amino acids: CSVPGGVQETQYF.

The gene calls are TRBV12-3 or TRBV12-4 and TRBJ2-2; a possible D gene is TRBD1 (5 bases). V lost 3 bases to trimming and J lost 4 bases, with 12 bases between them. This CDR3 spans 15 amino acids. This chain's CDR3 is CASSFSQATTGELFF. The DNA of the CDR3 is TGTGCCAGCAGTTTTTCACAGGCCACCACCGGGGAGCTGTTTTTT.

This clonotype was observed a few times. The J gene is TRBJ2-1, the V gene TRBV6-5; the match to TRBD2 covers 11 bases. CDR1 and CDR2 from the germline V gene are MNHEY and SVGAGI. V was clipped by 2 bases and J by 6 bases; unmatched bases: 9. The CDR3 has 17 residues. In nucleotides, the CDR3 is TGTGCCAGCAGTTACCATATCGGGACTAGCGGACTCAATGAGCAGTTCTTC. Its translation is CASSYHIGTSGLNEQFF.

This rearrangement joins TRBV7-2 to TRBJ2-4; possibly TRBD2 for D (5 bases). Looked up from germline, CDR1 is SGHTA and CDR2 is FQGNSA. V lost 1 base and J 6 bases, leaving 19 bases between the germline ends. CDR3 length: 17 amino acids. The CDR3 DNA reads TGTGCCAGCAGCTTAGTGGTAGCTTTCCCCCGGGGAAACATTCAGTACTTC. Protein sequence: CASSLVVAFPRGNIQYF.

The CDR3 here is CSARLSLNTEAFF. DNA for the CDR3: TGCAGTGCTAGGCTGTCACTGAACACTGAAGCTTTCTTT. The chain is built from TRBV20-1 and TRBJ1-1; D is undetermined. The CDR3 is 13 residues long. Germline CDR1 is DFQATT and CDR2 is SNEGSKA (reference sequence). The V end was cut by 3 bases, the J end by 0 bases, with 8 bases between.